Shown below are 14 T cell receptor beta chains from a single sample sequenced in a study of blood T cells in healthy people across ages. A J-beta primer mix and a sample-barcoded 5' primer were used in a second PCR of about 7 to 12 cycles. TCRdb re-analysed the 5' RACE reads in MiXCR, keeping a single row per CDR3 protein. Counted here are 650,000 to 1,000,000 distinct CDR3 sequences, around 36% occurring once; the ten biggest clones make up roughly 13%. The material sequenced was blood. The receptors originated from a man in his late teens or twenties in good health.

In this sample, this clonotype turned up a few times. An end of the junction differs from the germline gene, which may be a read error. CDR3 DNA: TGTGCCAGCACCTACGGTCGACCAGGCAATGGGCAGTTCTTC. Protein product: CASTYGRPGNGQFF. J is TRBJ2-1 and V is TRBV6-5, with D unresolved. This CDR3 spans 14 amino acids. The germline V gene has CDR1 MNHEY and CDR2 SVGAGI.

In its sample, this clonotype was seen once. The V gene is TRBV6-5, the J gene TRBJ1-2, with D perhaps TRBD1 (6 bases). This CDR3 is built from 17 residues. Germline V lookup: CDR1 MNHEY, CDR2 SVGAGI. V lost 7 bases, J lost 3 bases, and 24 bases lay in between. CDR3 protein: CASNSTGGGAFDYGYTF. CDR3 nucleotides: TGTGCCAGCAATTCCACCGGGGGGGGCGCGTTCGACTATGGCTACACCTTC.

This clonotype was seen a few times. The chain combines TRBV4-2 with TRBJ2-5; D could derive from TRBD1 or TRBD2 (6 bases each). Per germline, CDR1 LGHNA and CDR2 YNFKEQ. This CDR3 comprises 15 residues. Trimming pared 0 bases from V and 5 bases from J, leaving 13 bases between. As DNA, the CDR3 is TGTGCCAGCAGCCAAGATCTCGGGGGCGGGGAGACCCAGTACTTC. It specifies CASSQDLGGGETQYF.

This clonotype turned up a few times. The rearrangement uses TRBV11-2 and TRBJ2-1, with TRBD2 matching over 10 bases. With V trimmed by 1 base and J by 2 bases, 2 bases remained unmatched. CDR3 length: 16 residues. The germline CDR1 and CDR2 sequences are SGHAT and FQNNGV. The CDR3 region has the DNA TGTGCCAGCAGCTTAGCAGCGGGGGGGGCCTACAATGAGCAGTTCTTC. It codes for CASSLAAGGAYNEQFF.

This CDR3 reads CASSGAQGEFYTEAFF. CDR3 in DNA: TGCGCCAGCAGCGGGGCACAGGGGGAATTCTACACTGAAGCTTTCTTT. The chain links TRBV5-1 to TRBJ1-1; 8 bases are shared with TRBD1. Germline loops: CDR1 SGHRS, CDR2 YFSETQ. The CDR3 has 16 residues. Trimming removed 4 bases from V and 3 bases from J; junction bases left unmatched: 11.

This clonotype was observed a few times. The V gene is TRBV20-1, the J gene TRBJ1-4; TRBD1 might be the D (6 bases). CDR3 length equals 13 residues. The germline gives CDR1 DFQATT, CDR2 SNEGSKA (reference sequence). V lost 7 bases and J lost 7, with 16 bases in between. The CDR3 coding sequence is TGCAGTGGTAAACAGGGAATCGGTGAAAAACTGTTTTTT. It yields the protein CSGKQGIGEKLFF.

This chain links TRBV20-1 with TRBJ1-6, with D uncertain. V dropped 1 base and J dropped 10 bases, with 11 bases sitting between them. The CDR3 consists of 13 residues. The V gene's germline CDR1 is DFQATT and CDR2 SNEGSKA (reference sequence). CDR3 DNA sequence: TGCAGTGCTAGAGGGCAGGTTGGATCACCCCTCCACTTT. This encodes CSARGQVGSPLHF.

This clonotype was counted at least ten times. The V and J genes are TRBV5-6 and TRBJ2-1; 10 bases are a match to TRBD2. V shed 1 base and J 7 bases; nucleotides not matched to a gene: 5. The germline CDR1 and CDR2 sequences are SGHDT and YYEEEE. The CDR3 contains 15 residues. The DNA for the CDR3 is TGTGCCAGCAGCTTGAATAGCGGGGGGAATAATGAGCAGTTCTTC. This sequence encodes CASSLNSGGNNEQFF.

The CDR3 protein is CASSPPGGGEQFF. In DNA, the CDR3 is TGTGCCAGCAGCCCGCCGGGGGGCGGTGAGCAGTTCTTC. The genes are TRBV7-2 and TRBJ2-1; TRBD2 is a possible D gene (7 bases). V was trimmed by 5 bases and J by 9 bases, leaving 14 bases between them. CDR1 is SGHTA and CDR2 is FQGNSA in the germline V gene. The CDR3 length is 13 residues.

The CDR3 loop reads CASSKTGQNTEAFF. For the CDR3, the DNA is TGTGCCAGCAGCAAAACCGGACAGAACACTGAAGCTTTCTTT. This sequence joins TRBV21-1 and TRBJ1-1; the tabulated D call, TRBD1, remains unverified against the DNA. TRBV21-1 is labeled a pseudogene. There are 14 residues in the CDR3.

This clonotype turned up a few times. The V call is TRBV21-1, the J call TRBJ1-6. TRBV21-1 is given as a pseudogene. The CDR3 length is 14 residues. The CDR3 coding sequence is TGTGCCAGCCGCAGAGGAGGGTTTAATTCACCCCTCCACTTT. This gives the protein CASRRGGFNSPLHF.

CDR3: CATSRGPNTEAFF. The CDR3 nucleotides read TGTGCCACCAGCAGAGGGCCGAACACTGAAGCTTTCTTT. The chain uses TRBV15 and TRBJ1-1; D is ambiguous. Trimming removed 1 base from V and 1 base from J, with 4 bases in between. The CDR3 length is 13 residues. CDR1 LNHNV and CDR2 YYDKDF come from the germline V gene (reference sequence).

The chain joins TRBV4-1 to TRBJ2-2, with 11 nucleotides matching TRBD1. Germline loops: CDR1 MGHRA, CDR2 YSYEKL. Trimming cost V 5 bases and J 6 bases; bases outside gene matches: 5. The CDR3 extends over 15 amino acids. For the CDR3, the DNA is TGCGCCAGCAGCACGGACAGGGGGCAGCCCGGGGAGCTGTTTTTT. Translated: CASSTDRGQPGELFF.

The chain employs TRBV15 and TRBJ2-5; D is possibly TRBD1 or TRBD2 (5 bases each). Germline CDR1 and CDR2: LNHNV and YYDKDF (reference sequence). Trimming took off 0 bases at V and 11 bases at J, with 19 bases between the two ends. There are 15 residues in the CDR3. Here the CDR3 reads CATSRDVAGSNEQYF. The CDR3 DNA reads as TGTGCCACCAGCAGAGATGTGGCAGGGAGCAATGAGCAGTACTTC.